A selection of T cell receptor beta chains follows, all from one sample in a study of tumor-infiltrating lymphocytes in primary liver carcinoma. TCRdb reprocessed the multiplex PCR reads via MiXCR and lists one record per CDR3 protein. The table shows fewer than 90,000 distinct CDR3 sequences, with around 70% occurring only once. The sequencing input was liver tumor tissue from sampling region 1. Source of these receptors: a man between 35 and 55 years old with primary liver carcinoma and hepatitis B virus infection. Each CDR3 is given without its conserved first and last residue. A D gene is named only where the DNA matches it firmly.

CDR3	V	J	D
ASNYFSPPTGDTQY	TRBV12-3/TRBV12-4	TRBJ2-3	.
ASSLSIMGNTIY	TRBV6-5	TRBJ1-3	.
ASSSMRPGKYEQY	TRBV28	TRBJ2-7	.
SVEEEGQGVYERY	TRBV29-1	TRBJ2-7	TRBD1
ASNKGLAVSVDTQY	TRBV11-1	TRBJ2-3	TRBD2
VGSQGVGDYEQY	TRBV4-2	TRBJ2-7	.
VSEGQGSHEQY	TRBV19	TRBJ2-7	TRBD1
NVGTSKGEQF	TRBV29-1	TRBJ2-1	.
ASSESSSLTSEQY	TRBV10-2	TRBJ2-7	.
SATEQGAVTRELF	TRBV29-1	TRBJ2-2	TRBD1
VSNAERGNEQF	TRBV11-2	TRBJ2-1	.
ASSLEGTVNQPQH	TRBV5-1	TRBJ1-5	TRBD1
TSSTHDGAYEQY	TRBV12-3/TRBV12-4	TRBJ2-7	.
ASSQDPGRNTEAF	TRBV4-1	TRBJ1-1	.
AWSFGHSYEQY	TRBV30	TRBJ2-7	.
ATSAPSGTETF	TRBV24-1	TRBJ1-1	.
AWSSPPRLAQTYERY	TRBV30	TRBJ2-7	TRBD2
ISSWNGDSTYEQY	TRBV4-1	TRBJ2-7	TRBD1
ASRLGQETQY	TRBV28	TRBJ2-5	.
ASSPTGAVNNKQF	TRBV5-1	TRBJ2-1	.
ASNIQNGAYEQY	TRBV12-3/TRBV12-4	TRBJ2-7	.